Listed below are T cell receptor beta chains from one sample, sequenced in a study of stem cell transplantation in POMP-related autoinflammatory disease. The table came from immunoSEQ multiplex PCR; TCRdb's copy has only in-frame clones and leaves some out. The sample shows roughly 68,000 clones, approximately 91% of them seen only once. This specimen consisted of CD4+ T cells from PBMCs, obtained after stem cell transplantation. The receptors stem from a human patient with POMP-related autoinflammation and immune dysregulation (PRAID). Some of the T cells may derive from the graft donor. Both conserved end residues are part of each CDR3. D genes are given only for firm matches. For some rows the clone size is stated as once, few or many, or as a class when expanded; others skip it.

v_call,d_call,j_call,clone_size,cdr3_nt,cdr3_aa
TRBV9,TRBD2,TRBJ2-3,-,TGTGCCAGCAGCGTAGGAACTAGCGGCACAGATACGCAGTATTTT,CASSVGTSGTDTQYF
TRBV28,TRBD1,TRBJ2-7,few,TGTGCCAGCAGTTCGGGACAGGGGACCTACGAGCAGTACTTC,CASSSGQGTYEQYF
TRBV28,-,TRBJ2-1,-,TGTGCCAGCAGTTTAGATTGGGGGGCCAATGAGCAGTTCTTC,CASSLDWGANEQFF
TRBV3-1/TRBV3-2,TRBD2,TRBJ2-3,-,TGTGCCAGTAGCGGGGGGCGCACAGATACGCAGTATTTT,CASSGGRTDTQYF
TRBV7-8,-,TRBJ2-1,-,TGTGCCAGCAGCTTACTACAGGGCTCCTACAATGAGCAGTTCTTC,CASSLLQGSYNEQFF
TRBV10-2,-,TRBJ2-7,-,TGCGCCAGCAGTTCGTTCTGGACAGGAGCCGACGGGAGGGCCGGGGAGCAGTACTTC,CASSSFWTGADGRAGEQYF
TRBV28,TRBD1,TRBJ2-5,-,TGTGCCAGCAGTGTACCGGGACAGCAAGAGACCCAGTACTTC,CASSVPGQQETQYF
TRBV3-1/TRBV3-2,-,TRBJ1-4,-,TGTGCCAGCAGCCAAGGAAGGGAGTCTGGAAAACTGTTTTTT,CASSQGRESGKLFF
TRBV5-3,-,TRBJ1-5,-,TGTGCCAGAAGCTTGACCCCCCCGACGTCCTACCAACAGCCCCAGCATTTT,CARSLTPPTSYQQPQHF
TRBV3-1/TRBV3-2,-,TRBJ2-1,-,TGTGCCAGCAGCCAAGAAAGGCCGTTATATTACAATGAGCAGTTCTTC,CASSQERPLYYNEQFF
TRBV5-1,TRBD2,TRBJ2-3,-,TGCGCCAGCAGCATTAGCGGGGGGGCGGCAGATACGCAGTATTTT,CASSISGGAADTQYF
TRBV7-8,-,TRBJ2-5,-,TGTGCCACGAACGCGGGCAGCCAAGAGACCCAGTACTTC,CATNAGSQETQYF
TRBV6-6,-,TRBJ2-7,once,TGTGCCAGCAACCAGCCTCCGGGCTACGAGCAGTACTTC,CASNQPPGYEQYF
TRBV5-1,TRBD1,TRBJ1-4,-,TGCGCCAGCAGCGACGGACAGGGGAACGAAAAACTGTTTTTT,CASSDGQGNEKLFF
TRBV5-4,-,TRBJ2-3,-,TGTGCCAGCAGCCCCGACAAATTTCTGGATACGCAGTATTTT,CASSPDKFLDTQYF
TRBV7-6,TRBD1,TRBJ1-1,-,TGTGCCAGCAGCCGGCGTCCCGGGACAGGGTTGAACACTGAAGCTTTCTTT,CASSRRPGTGLNTEAFF
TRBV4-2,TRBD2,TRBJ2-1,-,TGTGCCAGCAGCCAGACTAGCGGGAGGGTCAATGAGCAGTTCTTC,CASSQTSGRVNEQFF
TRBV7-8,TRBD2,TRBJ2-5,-,TGTGCCAGCAGCTTAGCGCGGCCTAGCGGGGCCCAAGAGACCCAGTACTTC,CASSLARPSGAQETQYF
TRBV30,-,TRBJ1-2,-,TGTGCCTATTCTCAACAGGGCTACGGCTACACCTTC,CAYSQQGYGYTF
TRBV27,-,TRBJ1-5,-,TGTGCCAGCAGTTTATTCGGCAATCAGCCCCAGCATTTT,CASSLFGNQPQHF
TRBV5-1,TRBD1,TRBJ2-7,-,TGCGCCAGCAGCTGGGGACAGACCTACGAGCAGTACTTC,CASSWGQTYEQYF
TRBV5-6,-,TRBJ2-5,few,TGTGCCAGCAGCTTGGGACCTCAAGAGACCCAGTACTTC,CASSLGPQETQYF
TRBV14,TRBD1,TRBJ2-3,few,TGTGCCAGCAGCCAAGGAGGGACAGGGGTAGAAGATACGCAGTATTTT,CASSQGGTGVEDTQYF
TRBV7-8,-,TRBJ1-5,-,TGTGCCAGCAGCTTAGAAGCGGGTTGGGGGCATCAGCCCCAGCATTTT,CASSLEAGWGHQPQHF
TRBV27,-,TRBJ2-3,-,TGTGCCAGCAGCCCGAAGGAGGGGGGGACAGATACGCAGTATTTT,CASSPKEGGTDTQYF
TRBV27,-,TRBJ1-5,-,TGTGCCAGCAGTTTAGGACAAGGGGTTCAGCCCCAGCATTTT,CASSLGQGVQPQHF
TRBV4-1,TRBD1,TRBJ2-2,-,TGCGCCAGCTCGAAGACAGGGGATTACGCGAACACCGGGGAGCTGTTTTTT,CASSKTGDYANTGELFF
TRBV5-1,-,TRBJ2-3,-,TGCGCCAGCAGCCCTCGGGTCGCAGATACGCAGTATTTT,CASSPRVADTQYF
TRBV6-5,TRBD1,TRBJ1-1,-,TGTGCCAGCAGTTCGGGACAGGGGGGAACTGAAGCTTTCTTT,CASSSGQGGTEAFF
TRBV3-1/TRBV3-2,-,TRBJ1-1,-,TGTGCCAGCAGCCAAGAGGGAGGGAACACTGAAGCTTTCTTT,CASSQEGGNTEAFF
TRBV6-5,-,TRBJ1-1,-,TGTGCCAGCAGGAAGACCGCAGACTTCGTCACTGAAGCTTTCTTT,CASRKTADFVTEAFF
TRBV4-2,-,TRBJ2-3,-,TGTGCCAGCAGCCAAGATCGTAGAGATACGCAGTATTTT,CASSQDRRDTQYF
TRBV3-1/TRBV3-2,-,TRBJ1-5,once,TGTGCCAGCAGCCACGGGAATAGCAATCAGCCCCAGCATTTT,CASSHGNSNQPQHF
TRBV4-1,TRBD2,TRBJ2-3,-,TGCGCCAGCAGCCAAGGCCAGCGGGGAGTCACAGATACGCAGTATTTT,CASSQGQRGVTDTQYF
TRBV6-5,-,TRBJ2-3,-,TGTGCCAGCAGAACGGGAAACACAGATACGCAGTATTTT,CASRTGNTDTQYF
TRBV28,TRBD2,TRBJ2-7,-,TGTGCCAGCAGCCTCGGGGGGGTCTCTGCCGTATACGAGCAGTACTTC,CASSLGGVSAVYEQYF
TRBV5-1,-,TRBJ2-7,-,TGCGCCAGCAACGGGCAGGAATCCTACGAGCAGTACTTC,CASNGQESYEQYF
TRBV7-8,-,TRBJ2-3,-,TGTGCCAGTGCGGGGGCCGCAGATACGCAGTATTTT,CASAGAADTQYF
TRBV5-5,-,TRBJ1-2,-,TGTGCCAGCAGCTTGGCCGGAGGGCGGAACTATGGCTACACCTTC,CASSLAGGRNYGYTF
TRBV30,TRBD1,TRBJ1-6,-,TGTGCCTGGAGCCGGGACAGGGGTATAACGGTGTATTCACCCCTCCACTTT,CAWSRDRGITVYSPLHF
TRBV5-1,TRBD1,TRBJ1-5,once,TGCGCCAGCAGCTTGGTGGGGGACAGTAATCAGCCCCAGCATTTT,CASSLVGDSNQPQHF
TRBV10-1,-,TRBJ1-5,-,TGCGCCAGCAGTGACGGAAATCAGCCCCAGCATTTT,CASSDGNQPQHF
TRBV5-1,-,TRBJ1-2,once,TGCGCCAGCAGCTTCGGGAGTTCCTATGGCTACACCTTC,CASSFGSSYGYTF
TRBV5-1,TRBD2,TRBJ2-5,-,TGCGCCAGCAGCTTGGTAGCGGGGGACCAAGAGACCCAGTACTTC,CASSLVAGDQETQYF
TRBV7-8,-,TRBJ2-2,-,TGTGCCGGGCAGGGGAGGCGGACCGGGGAGCTGTTTTTT,CAGQGRRTGELFF
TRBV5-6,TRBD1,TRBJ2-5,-,TGTGCCAGCAGCTTAGCCGGGACAGGGGAGACCCAGTACTTC,CASSLAGTGETQYF
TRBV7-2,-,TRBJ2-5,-,TGTGCCAGCAGCTTAGTAAGCGTAAACCAAGAGACCCAGTACTTC,CASSLVSVNQETQYF
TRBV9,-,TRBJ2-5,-,TGTGCCAGCAGCCCAGGGACCACAGGGAGCCAAGAGACCCAGTACTTC,CASSPGTTGSQETQYF
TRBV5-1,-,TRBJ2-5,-,TGCGCCAGCAGCTTCGGTTACATGGGCACCGGGGAGACCCAGTACTTC,CASSFGYMGTGETQYF
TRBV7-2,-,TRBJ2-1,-,TGTGCCAGCACCGCGGGACCCCGGGATGAGCAGTTCTTC,CASTAGPRDEQFF
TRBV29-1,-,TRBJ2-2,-,TGCAGCGTTGGGGGCCTACACACCGGGGAGCTGTTTTTT,CSVGGLHTGELFF
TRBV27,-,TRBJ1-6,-,TGTGCCAGCAGTTTAAGGGGGGTGGTATCCTATAATTCACCCCTCCACTTT,CASSLRGVVSYNSPLHF
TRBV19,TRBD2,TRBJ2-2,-,TGTGCCAGTAGCCCACTAGCGGGGAACACCGGGGAGCTGTTTTTT,CASSPLAGNTGELFF
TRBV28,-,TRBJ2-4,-,TGTGCCAGCAGATCTGAGGGGGGGGATGCCAAAAACATTCAGTACTTC,CASRSEGGDAKNIQYF